The next 15 T cell receptor beta chains were all read from a single sample in a study of T cell clones after liver transplantation. Assay used: immunoSEQ multiplex PCR; TCRdb lists only in-frame clones, some missing. This table has about 21,000 clones, roughly 92% appearing once. The material sequenced was CD8+ T cells from blood, taken less than 27 months after liver transplant. The receptors were gathered from a human patient who received a liver transplant. A share of the T cells may be of graft donor origin.

The CDR3 is CASSSPLEQYF. The CDR3 DNA sequence: TGTGCCAGCAGCTCCCCCCTCGAGCAGTACTTC. The chain recombines TRBV7-2 with TRBJ2-7; D remains unclear. The CDR3 covers 11 residues. Trimming cost V 4 bases and J 6 bases, with 7 bases left between them. CDR1 and CDR2 (germline): SGHTA, FQGNSA.

The V gene is TRBV29-1, the J gene TRBJ2-7; a weak D match, TRBD1 (6 bases). The germline V gene encodes CDR1 SQVTM and CDR2 ANQGSEA. The V gene lost 5 bases and the J gene lost 2 bases, with 13 bases spanning the gap. The length of the CDR3 is 13 residues. CDR3 coding DNA: TGCAGCGTTCTGACAGGTTTCACCTACGAGCAGTACTTC. Its protein product is CSVLTGFTYEQYF.

The CDR3 bases are TGTGCCAGCAGGCACTCACATTCTTTCTCTCTTTACGAGCAGTACTTC. Translated, it gives CASRHSHSFSLYEQYF. This chain connects TRBV5-5 to TRBJ2-7, with D uncertain. With 5 bases removed from V and 4 bases from J, the gap between germline ends came to 22 bases. The germline V gene encodes CDR1 SGHKS and CDR2 YYEKEE (reference sequence). The CDR3 extends over 16 amino acids.

This rearrangement joins TRBV15 to TRBJ1-1, with D tentatively TRBD1 (6 bases). The CDR3 has 13 residues. V was trimmed by 5 bases and J by 8 bases, leaving 15 bases between them. CDR1 and CDR2 from the germline V gene are LNHNV and YYDKDF (reference sequence). The DNA for the CDR3 is TGTGCCACCAGCGGCAGGGGTAAATTGGAAGCTTTCTTT. Translation gives CATSGRGKLEAFF. The variable domain in full, completed from reference TRBV15 and TRBJ1-1, reads DAMVIQNPRYQVTQFGKPVTLSCSQTLNHNVMYWYQQKSSQAPKLLFHYYDKDFNNEADTPDNFQSRRPNTSFCFLDIRSPGLGDTAMYLCATSGRGKLEAFFGQGTRLTVV.

CDR3 sequence reads: CATEGNEQYF. Written as DNA, the CDR3 is TGTGCCACAGAGGGGAACGAGCAGTACTTC. The chain recombines TRBV2 with TRBJ2-7, with D perhaps TRBD1 or TRBD2 (5 bases each). CDR3 length: 10 residues. V gave up 10 bases and J gave up 5 bases, with 9 bases separating them. Germline V CDR1 and CDR2: SNHLY, FYNNEI.

The rearrangement uses TRBV29-1 and TRBJ1-2, with 8 bases aligning to TRBD1. Germline CDR1 and CDR2: SQVTM and ANQGSEA. This CDR3 spans 14 amino acids. J gave up 7 bases and V 0 bases, and 7 bases lay outside the gene matches. The chain's CDR3 is CSVEDSQGAGGYTF. CDR3 DNA: TGCAGCGTTGAAGATAGTCAGGGGGCAGGTGGCTACACCTTC.

J is TRBJ2-1 and V is TRBV13; unclear D gene. The germline CDR1 and CDR2 sequences are PRHDT and FYEKMQ (reference sequence). V was cut by 6 bases and J by 8 bases, with 17 bases left in between. This CDR3 has 14 residues. CDR3 DNA: TGTGCCAGCAGACCCCCCACTGCCCGGGATGAGCAGTTCTTC. Translation: CASRPPTARDEQFF.

In DNA form, the CDR3 reads TGTGCCAGCAGCTCCGGACTTTCCTCCTACGAGCAGTACTTC. The encoded protein is CASSSGLSSYEQYF. This chain links TRBV27 with TRBJ2-7; D is possibly TRBD2 (5 bases). This CDR3 contains 14 residues. Trimming took off 6 bases at V and 0 bases at J, with 12 bases between the two ends. Per germline, CDR1 MNHEY and CDR2 SMNVEV (reference sequence).

The chain combines TRBV2 with TRBJ1-4; D gene uncertain. The CDR3 runs to 14 residues. Deletions cut 5 bases from V and 8 bases from J, with 15 bases between. Per germline, CDR1 SNHLY and CDR2 FYNNEI. The CDR3 loop is CASSPSVGTEKLFF. CDR3 nucleotide sequence: TGTGCCAGCAGTCCCTCGGTCGGAACGGAAAAACTGTTTTTT.

This chain links TRBV7-8 with TRBJ2-5; either TRBD1 or TRBD2 may fit D (5 bases each). CDR1 SGHVS and CDR2 FQNEAQ come from the germline V gene. The CDR3 spans 13 residues. Trimming removed 5 bases from V and 1 base from J, with 8 bases in between. The CDR3: CASSTGRQETQYF. DNA of the CDR3: TGTGCCAGCAGCACGGGACGCCAAGAGACCCAGTACTTC.

This chain connects TRBV2 to TRBJ2-3; D might be TRBD2 (6 bases). Trimming took 6 bases from V and 9 from J, leaving 13 bases between them. Germline assignment: CDR1 SNHLY and CDR2 FYNNEI. The CDR3 sequence is 12 residues long. Here the CDR3 reads CASRGRLRTQYF. Written as DNA, the CDR3 is TGTGCCAGCAGGGGGAGGCTCCGAACGCAGTATTTT.

The chain links TRBV14 to TRBJ2-3, with 13 nucleotides matching TRBD2. The CDR3 has 19 residues. V dropped 0 bases and J dropped 5; count of bases not matched to a gene: 11. Germline V gives CDR1 SGHDN, CDR2 FVKESK. In DNA, the CDR3 is TGTGCCAGCAGCCAAGAACTAGCGGGAGGGCCGGGGGCTAAAGATACGCAGTATTTT. Its protein is CASSQELAGGPGAKDTQYF.

The chain combines TRBV7-2 with TRBJ2-7; 10 bases map to TRBD1. The CDR3 consists of 15 residues. Trimming at V came to 3 bases and at J to 2 bases, leaving 4 bases not matched to a gene. Germline CDR1 SGHTA, CDR2 FQGNSA. This chain's CDR3 is CASSFRDRGTYEQYF. CDR3 nucleotides: TGTGCCAGCAGCTTCCGGGACAGGGGAACCTACGAGCAGTACTTC.

This rearrangement joins TRBV28 to TRBJ2-6; either TRBD1 or TRBD2 may supply D (5 bases each). Trimming left V 2 bases short and J 1 base short, with 6 bases between. CDR3 size: 15 residues. The germline V gene has CDR1 MDHEN and CDR2 SYDVKM. Here the CDR3 DNA reads TGTGCCAGCAGTTTAGGGGGTTCTGGGGCCAACGTCCTGACTTTC. Its translation is CASSLGGSGANVLTF.

The V call is TRBV10-2, the J call TRBJ2-7; D is ambiguous. Trimming removed 4 bases from V and 6 bases from J, with 7 bases in between. Germline V CDR1 and CDR2: WSHSY, SAAADI. The length of the CDR3 is 11 residues. The CDR3 DNA sequence: TGCGCCAGCAGTGTTGCCCGCGAGCAGTACTTC. This sequence encodes CASSVAREQYF.